This TCR beta chain was sequenced during a study of cytomegalovirus exposure and HLA in healthy donors. Study outcomes and limitations: Apparent HLA restriction characterized most CMV-associated TCR beta chains in a later analysis. The study assumed roughly uniform donor sequencing depth for presence/absence analyses. Data from an earlier analysis indicated that most TCR beta V segments were productive either about 87% or about 30% of the time.

Use of 60 Vbeta and 13 Jbeta primers characterized the PCR. Assay: immunoSEQ multiplex PCR; the TCRdb copy retains only in-frame clones and omits some. Of around 78,000 clones in the sample, 70% to 85% were seen once. Comment on this clone: Its antigen remains unidentified.

The V gene's germline CDR1 is MNHEY and CDR2 SVGAGI. This CDR3 has 15 residues. Trimming took 6 bases from V and 2 from J; bases not matched to a gene: 8. What was sequenced was PBMCs. The origin of this receptor is a woman aged 50 to 60 in good health and CMV-seronegative. The rearrangement joins TRBV6-5 to TRBJ2-3; TRBD2 matches 7 bases. CDR3 amino acids: CASRFQAGTTDTQYF. CDR3 nucleotide sequence: TGTGCCAGCAGGTTCCAAGCGGGGACCACAGATACGCAGTATTTT.